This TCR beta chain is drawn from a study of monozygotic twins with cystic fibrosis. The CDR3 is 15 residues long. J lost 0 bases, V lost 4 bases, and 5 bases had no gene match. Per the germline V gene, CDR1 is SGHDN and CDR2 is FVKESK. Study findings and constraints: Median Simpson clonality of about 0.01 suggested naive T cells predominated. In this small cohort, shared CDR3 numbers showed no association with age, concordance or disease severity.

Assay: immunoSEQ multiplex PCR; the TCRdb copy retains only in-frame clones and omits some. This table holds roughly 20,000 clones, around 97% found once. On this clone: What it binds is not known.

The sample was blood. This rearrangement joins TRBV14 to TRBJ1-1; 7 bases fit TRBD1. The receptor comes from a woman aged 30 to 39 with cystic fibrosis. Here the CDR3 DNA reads TGTGCCAGCAGCCGGACAGGCGTTCTGAACACTGAAGCTTTCTTT. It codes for CASSRTGVLNTEAFF.